These T cell receptor beta chains were read from a single sample in a study of OX40 agonist ivuxolimab in advanced cancers. Libraries were prepared by immunoSEQ multiplex PCR; TCRdb keeps only in-frame clonotypes and omits some of them. The sample carries some 95,000 clones, about 92% recorded once. The source was CD4+ or CD8+ T cells sorted from blood, collected in a trial of the OX40 agonist ivuxolimab. The receptors stem from an adult with an advanced solid tumor such as melanoma, head and neck, liver or kidney cancer. The CDR3 runs from the conserved cysteine through the conserved F or W. The order of the fields is J gene, V gene, clone size, CDR3 protein. Clone size is stated in some rows and not others, as once, few, many or a class when expanded.

TRBJ1-2 TRBV6-1 . CASSENFGGSYGYTF
TRBJ2-1 TRBV7-6 . CASSSSQGEQFF
TRBJ2-7 TRBV6-6 . CASSASYEQYF
TRBJ2-7 TRBV7-8 . CASSPQEGVYEQYF
TRBJ2-7 TRBV4-1 . CASSQDPSGGSYEQYF
TRBJ2-6 TRBV7-3 . CASSFAGGSGANVLTF
TRBJ1-6 TRBV10-3 once CAISGTGDPPLHF
TRBJ2-1 TRBV7-3 . CASSLPSNEQFF
TRBJ2-5 TRBV7-9 . CASSLGGQTQYF
TRBJ1-4 TRBV6-1 . CASRDTGQGWEKLFF
TRBJ1-1 TRBV5-1 . CASSFNTDTEAFF
TRBJ2-7 TRBV6-6 once CASMGGFEQYF
TRBJ2-1 TRBV20-1 once CSAGRGNEQFF
TRBJ2-2 TRBV10-3 once CATTSGQGAGTGELFF
TRBJ1-4 TRBV19 . CASSMRGYNEKLFF
TRBJ1-2 TRBV7-6 . CASSLEGFRYTF
TRBJ1-2 TRBV5-1 . CASSLRTALGYTF
TRBJ2-7 TRBV18 . CASSPQGQSYEQYF
TRBJ1-1 TRBV30 . CAWSVGRLNTEAFF
TRBJ1-1 TRBV19 . CASSVLTGRGTEAFF